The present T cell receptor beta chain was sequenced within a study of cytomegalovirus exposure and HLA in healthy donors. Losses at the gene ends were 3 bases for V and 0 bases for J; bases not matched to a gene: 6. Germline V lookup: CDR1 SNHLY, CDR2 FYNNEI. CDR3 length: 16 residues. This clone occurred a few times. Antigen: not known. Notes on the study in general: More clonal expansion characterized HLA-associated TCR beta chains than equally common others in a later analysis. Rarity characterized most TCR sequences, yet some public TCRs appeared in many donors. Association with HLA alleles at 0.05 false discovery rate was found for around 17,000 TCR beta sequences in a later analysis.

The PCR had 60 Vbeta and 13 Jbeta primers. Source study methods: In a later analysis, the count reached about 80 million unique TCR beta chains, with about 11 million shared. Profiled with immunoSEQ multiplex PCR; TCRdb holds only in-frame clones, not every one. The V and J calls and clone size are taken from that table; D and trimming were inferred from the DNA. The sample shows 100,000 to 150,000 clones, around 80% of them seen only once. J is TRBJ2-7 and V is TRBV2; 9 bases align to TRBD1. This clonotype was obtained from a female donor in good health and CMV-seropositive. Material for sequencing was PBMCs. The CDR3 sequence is CASSDRGDRASYEQYF. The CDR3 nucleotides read TGTGCCAGCAGTGACCGGGGGGACAGGGCCTCCTACGAGCAGTACTTC. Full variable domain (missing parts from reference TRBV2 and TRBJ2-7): EPEVTQTPSHQVTQMGQEVILRCVPISNHLYFYWYRQILGQKVEFLVSFYNNEISEKSEIFDDQFSVERPDGSNFTLKIRSTKLEDSAMYFCASSDRGDRASYEQYFGPGTRLTVT.